These T cell receptor beta chains were read from a single sample in a study of blood T cell repertoires in COVID-19. Clones were sequenced by immunoSEQ multiplex PCR, and TCRdb holds only the in-frame ones, with some missing. Seen here are over 250,000 clones, 83% observed once, and the top ten hold roughly 9.4%. Sequenced material: peripheral blood. The receptors shown here come from a woman aged 50 to 65 who had recovered from COVID-19. CDR3s include the opening cysteine and the closing phenylalanine or tryptophan. D genes are given only for firm matches. A row's size may be missing; if present it is once, few, many or a size class.

V: TRBV7-2; D: .; J: TRBJ2-5; size: .; CDR3: CASSLVWRGEETQYF; DNA: TGTGCCAGCAGCTTAGTATGGCGGGGAGAAGAGACCCAGTACTTC
V: TRBV28; D: .; J: TRBJ1-2; size: .; CDR3: CAIEGRVADYGYTF; DNA: TGTGCAATCGAAGGGAGGGTTGCTGACTATGGCTACACCTTC
V: TRBV28; D: TRBD1; J: TRBJ1-4; size: .; CDR3: CASSKAGQGGEKLFF; DNA: TGTGCCAGCAGTAAGGCGGGGCAGGGGGGAGAAAAACTGTTTTTT
V: TRBV27; D: TRBD1; J: TRBJ1-4; size: .; CDR3: CASSIRRGDEKLFF; DNA: TGTGCCAGCAGTATTCGCAGGGGGGATGAAAAACTGTTTTTT
V: TRBV7-2; D: .; J: TRBJ1-5; size: .; CDR3: CASSQADSDQPQHF; DNA: TGTGCCAGCAGCCAGGCCGACAGTGATCAGCCCCAGCATTTT
V: TRBV7-2; D: .; J: TRBJ2-3; size: .; CDR3: CASSPTGGTDTQYF; DNA: TGTGCCAGCAGCCCTACGGGGGGCACAGATACGCAGTATTTT
V: TRBV6-5; D: TRBD1; J: TRBJ1-1; size: .; CDR3: CASSPRDRGDTEAFF; DNA: TGTGCCAGCAGTCCAAGGGACAGGGGGGACACTGAAGCTTTCTTT
V: TRBV29-1; D: .; J: TRBJ2-7; size: .; CDR3: CSVRSTLGEYF; DNA: TGCAGCGTTAGGTCTACCCTCGGGGAGTACTTC
V: TRBV3-1/TRBV3-2; D: .; J: TRBJ2-5; size: .; CDR3: CASTQRPRRASGTQYF; DNA: TGTGCCAGCACCCAGCGTCCCCGGCGGGCAAGTGGGACCCAGTACTTC
V: TRBV30; D: TRBD2; J: TRBJ2-7; size: .; CDR3: CAWSTSGRNEQYF; DNA: TGTGCCTGGAGTACTAGCGGGAGAAACGAGCAGTACTTC
V: TRBV5-8; D: TRBD1; J: TRBJ1-4; size: .; CDR3: CAIIPGQGISGTNEKLFF; DNA: TGTGCCATCATACCGGGACAGGGGATTTCCGGAACTAATGAAAAACTGTTTTTT
V: TRBV27; D: .; J: TRBJ1-2; size: .; CDR3: CASSLSLVGGNYGYTF; DNA: TGTGCCAGCAGTTTATCGCTAGTGGGCGGGAACTATGGCTACACCTTC
V: TRBV2; D: .; J: TRBJ2-3; size: .; CDR3: CASRQGRTDTQYF; DNA: TGTGCCAGCCGCCAGGGTCGGACAGATACGCAGTATTTT
V: TRBV2; D: .; J: TRBJ1-5; size: .; CDR3: CASNWGRNQPQHF; DNA: TGTGCCAGCAACTGGGGGAGGAATCAGCCCCAGCATTTT
V: TRBV6-4; D: .; J: TRBJ2-3; size: .; CDR3: CASSVGLSSTDTQYF; DNA: TGTGCCAGCAGTGTCGGTCTCTCTTCTACAGATACGCAGTATTTT
V: TRBV4-2; D: TRBD1; J: TRBJ1-4; size: .; CDR3: CASSQELTGGNEKLFF; DNA: TGTGCCAGCAGCCAAGAGCTGACAGGGGGCAACGAAAAACTGTTTTTT
V: TRBV7-9; D: TRBD1; J: TRBJ1-3; size: .; CDR3: CASSLGQGTGDTIYF; DNA: TGTGCCAGCAGTTTAGGACAGGGGACGGGAGACACCATATATTTT
V: TRBV7-2; D: .; J: TRBJ2-7; size: .; CDR3: CASSLGQAISYEQYF; DNA: TGTGCCAGCAGCTTAGGGCAGGCTATCTCCTACGAGCAGTACTTC
V: TRBV6-5; D: TRBD1; J: TRBJ1-1; size: .; CDR3: CASRRQGSTEAFF; DNA: TGTGCCAGCAGGCGACAGGGGAGCACTGAAGCTTTCTTT
V: TRBV3-1/TRBV3-2; D: .; J: TRBJ2-6; size: .; CDR3: CASSQVISGANVLTF; DNA: TGTGCCAGCAGCCAAGTAATCTCTGGGGCCAACGTCCTGACTTTC
V: TRBV9; D: .; J: TRBJ1-6; size: .; CDR3: CASSFRETDSPLHF; DNA: TGTGCCAGCAGCTTCCGGGAGACGGATTCACCCCTCCACTTT
V: TRBV10-2; D: TRBD2; J: TRBJ2-1; size: .; CDR3: CASSGSGGAVNEQFF; DNA: TGCGCCAGCAGTGGTAGCGGGGGGGCCGTGAATGAGCAGTTCTTC
V: TRBV28; D: TRBD2; J: TRBJ2-7; size: .; CDR3: CASNSAAGAYEQYF; DNA: TGTGCCAGCAATTCCGCCGCGGGGGCCTACGAGCAGTACTTC
V: TRBV6-2/TRBV6-3; D: .; J: TRBJ2-7; size: .; CDR3: CASSPRRGLYEQYF; DNA: TGTGCCAGCAGCCCCCGAAGGGGCTTATACGAGCAGTACTTC
V: TRBV28; D: .; J: TRBJ2-1; size: .; CDR3: CATYSWWAGYNEQFF; DNA: TGTGCCACCTACTCTTGGTGGGCCGGCTACAATGAGCAGTTCTTC
V: TRBV5-1; D: .; J: TRBJ2-3; size: .; CDR3: CASSPWQGWQYF; DNA: TGCGCCAGCAGCCCGTGGCAGGGATGGCAGTATTTT
V: TRBV2; D: TRBD2; J: TRBJ2-1; size: .; CDR3: CASSEPASGMNEQFF; DNA: TGTGCCAGCAGTGAACCGGCTAGCGGGATGAATGAGCAGTTCTTC
V: TRBV6-5; D: TRBD2; J: TRBJ2-1; size: .; CDR3: CASNVGGIDEQFF; DNA: TGTGCCAGCAATGTGGGGGGGATTGATGAGCAGTTCTTC
V: TRBV5-6; D: TRBD1; J: TRBJ1-5; size: .; CDR3: CASSPVKRQGGTGAQHF; DNA: TGTGCCAGCAGCCCAGTGAAAAGACAGGGGGGTACGGGGGCCCAGCATTTT
V: TRBV28; D: .; J: TRBJ1-4; size: .; CDR3: CASSYGGTRGPKLFF; DNA: TGTGCCAGCAGTTACGGAGGGACCCGAGGGCCAAAACTGTTTTTT
V: TRBV19; D: .; J: TRBJ2-3; size: .; CDR3: CASSFRDTQYF; DNA: TGTGCCAGTAGTTTCCGAGATACGCAGTATTTT
V: TRBV28; D: .; J: TRBJ1-2; size: .; CDR3: CASNRANYGYTF; DNA: TGTGCCAGCAACCGGGCTAACTATGGCTACACCTTC
V: TRBV9; D: TRBD1; J: TRBJ2-7; size: .; CDR3: CASSVAGQNYEQYF; DNA: TGTGCCAGCAGCGTAGCGGGACAGAACTACGAGCAGTACTTC
V: TRBV19; D: TRBD2; J: TRBJ2-3; size: .; CDR3: CASSRLAGHSTDTQYF; DNA: TGTGCCAGTAGCAGGCTAGCGGGACATAGCACAGATACGCAGTATTTT
V: TRBV5-1; D: .; J: TRBJ2-4; size: .; CDR3: CASYETSLAIQYF; DNA: TGCGCCAGCTATGAGACTAGTTTGGCCATTCAGTACTTC
V: TRBV28; D: TRBD1; J: TRBJ1-6; size: .; CDR3: CASRPIRQGNSPLHF; DNA: TGTGCCAGCAGACCGATAAGACAGGGAAATTCACCCCTCCACTTT
V: TRBV18; D: TRBD2; J: TRBJ2-1; size: .; CDR3: CASSQLLAGGPNEQFF; DNA: TGTGCCAGCTCACAACTACTAGCGGGAGGACCCAATGAGCAGTTCTTC
V: TRBV21-1; D: .; J: TRBJ1-4; size: .; CDR3: CASIGTGDEKLFF; DNA: TGTGCCAGCATCGGGACAGGGGATGAAAAACTGTTTTTT
V: TRBV4-3; D: TRBD2; J: TRBJ2-7; size: .; CDR3: CASSQEVAAGDLSYEQYF; DNA: TGCGCCAGCAGCCAAGAGGTTGCAGCGGGGGACCTCTCCTACGAGCAGTACTTC
V: TRBV4-2; D: TRBD1; J: TRBJ1-2; size: .; CDR3: CASSPQGARNGYTF; DNA: TGTGCCAGCAGCCCACAGGGGGCAAGGAATGGCTACACCTTC
V: TRBV6-5; D: .; J: TRBJ1-3; size: .; CDR3: CASSQLTGNTIYF; DNA: TGTGCCAGCAGTCAACTCACTGGAAACACCATATATTTT
V: TRBV4-3; D: .; J: TRBJ2-7; size: once; CDR3: CASSPPKGGGIIGGPHEQYF; DNA: TGCGCCAGCAGCCCCCCGAAAGGTGGCGGGATCATTGGGGGACCCCACGAGCAGTACTTC
V: TRBV6-5; D: .; J: TRBJ2-5; size: .; CDR3: CASSYSGGVNQETQYF; DNA: TGTGCCAGCAGTTACTCGGGCGGGGTTAACCAAGAGACCCAGTACTTC
V: TRBV6-2/TRBV6-3; D: TRBD1; J: TRBJ1-5; size: once; CDR3: CASSQTRGHQPQHF; DNA: TGTGCCAGCAGTCAAACTAGGGGGCATCAGCCCCAGCATTTT